This T cell receptor beta chain emerged from a study of early T cells in non-severe SARS-CoV-2 infection. Across the whole study: Sequencing of unsorted whole blood was done on bulk RNA, leaving chains unpaired.

The CDR3 is 13 amino acids. CDR1 DFQATT and CDR2 SNEGSKA come from the germline V gene (reference sequence). V was pared by 5 bases and J by 4 bases, with 7 bases of the junction left unmatched. This clonotype has at least ten counts. The antigen is unknown. General study findings and limits: Comparison of clonotypes with VDJdb favored anti-spike CD8 responses while missing private and CD4 specificities.

Each cDNA molecule carried a unique molecular identifier. TCRdb passed the 5' RACE reads through MiXCR, listing each CDR3 protein once. The sample gives around 61,000 distinct CDR3 sequences, about 10% of which show up once; 1.5% to 2% is in the top ten. This TCR was sampled from an adult who was a healthcare worker with PCR-confirmed SARS-CoV-2 infection or an uninfected control (not recorded which). The V gene is TRBV20-1, the J gene TRBJ1-1; 7 nucleotides match TRBD1. Sample: whole blood. The CDR3 is CSASAGGGTEAFF. The CDR3 coding sequence is TGCAGTGCTTCCGCAGGGGGTGGCACTGAAGCTTTCTTT.